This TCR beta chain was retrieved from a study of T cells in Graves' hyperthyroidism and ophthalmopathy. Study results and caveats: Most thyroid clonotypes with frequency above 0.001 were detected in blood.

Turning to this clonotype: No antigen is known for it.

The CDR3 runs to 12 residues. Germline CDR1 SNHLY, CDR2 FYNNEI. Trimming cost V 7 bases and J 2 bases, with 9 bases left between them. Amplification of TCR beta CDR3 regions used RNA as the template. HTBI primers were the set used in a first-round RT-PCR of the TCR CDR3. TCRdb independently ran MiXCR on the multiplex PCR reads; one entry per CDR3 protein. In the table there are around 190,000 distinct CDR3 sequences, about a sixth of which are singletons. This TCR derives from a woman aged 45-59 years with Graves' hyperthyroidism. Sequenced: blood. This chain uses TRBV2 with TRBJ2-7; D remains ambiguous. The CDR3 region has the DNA TGTGCCAGCACCGGAATGGCCTACGAGCAGTACTTC. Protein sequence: CASTGMAYEQYF. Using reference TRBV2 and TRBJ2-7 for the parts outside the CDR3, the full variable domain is EPEVTQTPSHQVTQMGQEVILRCVPISNHLYFYWYRQILGQKVEFLVSFYNNEISEKSEIFDDQFSVERPDGSNFTLKIRSTKLEDSAMYFCASTGMAYEQYFGPGTRLTVT.